The sequence of this TCR beta chain was determined in a study of cytomegalovirus exposure and HLA in healthy donors. General study findings and limits: The study labeled about 160 TCR beta chains cytomegalovirus-associated.

This clone was seen once. Its antigen is as yet unknown. With 60 Vbeta and 13 Jbeta primers, the PCR was carried out. Only in-frame clones appear in the TCRdb table, and some are missing; sequencing was by immunoSEQ multiplex PCR. The sample contains approximately 100,000 clones, 70% of which appear only once. Those who donated were healthy bone marrow donors. The sequenced sample consisted of PBMCs. The sequence was collected from a man aged 35-49 years in good health and CMV-seropositive.

The DNA of the CDR3 is TGTGCCAGCAGCTTAGGGACTAGCGGGATAGGCGGGGAGCTGTTTTTT. Translated, it gives CASSLGTSGIGGELFF. V is TRBV5-6 and J is TRBJ2-2; TRBD2 matches at 13 bases. CDR3 length equals 16 residues. After removal of 2 bases from V and 7 bases from J, the junction contained 5 bases not matched to a gene. CDR1 is SGHDT, CDR2 YYEEEE, per germline.